This TCR beta chain was observed in a study of T-cell memory formation after mild COVID-19. Regarding the study as a whole: Contracting clones from day 15 to 85 had balanced CD4/CD8; later expanders favoured CD4+.

Comment on this clonotype: Its antigen is as yet unknown.

MiXCR was run by TCRdb on the 5' RACE reads, yielding one entry per CDR3 protein. The data hold fewer than 15,000 distinct CDR3 sequences, with about 15% observed a single time. The CDR3 covers 15 residues. Germline V CDR1 and CDR2: DFQATT, SNEGSKA (reference sequence). V trimming: 3 bases; J trimming: 4 bases; junction bases outside the gene matches: 6. The genes are TRBV20-1 and TRBJ2-5, with 12 bases matching TRBD2. The clonotype originates from a man between 18 and 29 years old who had mild COVID-19 (a few samples of this study predate the infection). Cell type and time point are not known. What was sequenced was PBMCs or a T cell subset sorted from them (not recorded which). The CDR3 reads CSASLAGGLVETQYF. The DNA for the CDR3 is TGCAGTGCTAGTCTAGCGGGGGGGCTGGTAGAGACCCAGTACTTC.